The TCR beta chain described here comes from a study of blood T cell repertoires in COVID-19. Study context: Spain, Italy and the United States supplied samples that represented acute and convalescent COVID-19. The cDNA or gDNA used as material had been derived from T cells, B-cell-depleted T cells, or PBMCs.

Methods used by the authors: Scientists estimated how many nucleated cells there were by amplifying reference gene primers. Only in-frame clones appear in the TCRdb table, and some are missing; sequencing was by immunoSEQ multiplex PCR. Clone size and V and J calls were adopted from that table, with D and trimming inferred from the DNA. The repertoire holds tens of thousands of clones, with around 86% as singletons. The germline gives CDR1 SSHAT, CDR2 FNYEAQ (reference sequence). There are 16 residues in the CDR3. Trimming took 1 base from V and 3 from J, leaving 16 bases between them. The sequencing input was peripheral blood. This TCR was sampled from a human donor in a cohort sampled during active COVID-19. The V and J genes are TRBV7-7 and TRBJ2-7, with D possibly TRBD1 on 5 matching bases. The CDR3 DNA follows: TGTGCCAGCAGCTTAGTGGCCAGGGTCATTAGCTACGAGCAGTACTTC. This gives the protein CASSLVARVISYEQYF.